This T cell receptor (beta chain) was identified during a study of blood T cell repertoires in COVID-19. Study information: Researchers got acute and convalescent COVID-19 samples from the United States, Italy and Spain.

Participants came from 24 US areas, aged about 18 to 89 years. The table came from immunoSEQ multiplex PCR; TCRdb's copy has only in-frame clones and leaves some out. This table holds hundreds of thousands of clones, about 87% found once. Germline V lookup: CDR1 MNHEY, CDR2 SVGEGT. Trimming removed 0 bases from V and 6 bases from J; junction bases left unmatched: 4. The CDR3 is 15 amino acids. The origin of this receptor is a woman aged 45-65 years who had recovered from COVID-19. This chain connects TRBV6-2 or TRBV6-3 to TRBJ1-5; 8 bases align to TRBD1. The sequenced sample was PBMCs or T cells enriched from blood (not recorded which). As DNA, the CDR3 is TGTGCCAGCAGTTACTCAGACAGGGGTCGTCAGCCCCAGCATTTT. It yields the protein CASSYSDRGRQPQHF.